This T cell receptor beta chain appears in the sequencing data of a study of blood T cells in healthy people across ages. Study as a whole: When template switching was applied, about one barcoded beta molecule was captured per two T cells. General observations from the study: Diversity estimated from one million T cells was considered an underestimate.

Germline V gives CDR1 MNHNY, CDR2 SVGAGI (reference sequence). The CDR3 is 13 residues long. V was trimmed by 5 bases and J by 6 bases, leaving 8 bases between them. As regards this clonotype: Its antigen is as yet unknown.

Primers used in a second PCR of roughly 7 to 11 cycles were a sample-barcoded 5' primer and a J-beta primer mix. MiXCR, run by TCRdb on the 5' RACE reads, gives a single entry per CDR3 protein. The table has around 940,000 distinct CDR3 sequences, 51% seen once. Those donating, healthy Caucasian individuals from Russia, were aged roughly 6 to 90. Sequencing input: blood. The gene calls are TRBV6-6 and TRBJ1-6; no clear D gene. The receptor was isolated from a woman aged 60 to 75 in good health. The CDR3 sequence: CASSPWVNSPLHF. As DNA, the CDR3 is TGTGCCAGCAGTCCATGGGTTAATTCACCCCTCCACTTT.